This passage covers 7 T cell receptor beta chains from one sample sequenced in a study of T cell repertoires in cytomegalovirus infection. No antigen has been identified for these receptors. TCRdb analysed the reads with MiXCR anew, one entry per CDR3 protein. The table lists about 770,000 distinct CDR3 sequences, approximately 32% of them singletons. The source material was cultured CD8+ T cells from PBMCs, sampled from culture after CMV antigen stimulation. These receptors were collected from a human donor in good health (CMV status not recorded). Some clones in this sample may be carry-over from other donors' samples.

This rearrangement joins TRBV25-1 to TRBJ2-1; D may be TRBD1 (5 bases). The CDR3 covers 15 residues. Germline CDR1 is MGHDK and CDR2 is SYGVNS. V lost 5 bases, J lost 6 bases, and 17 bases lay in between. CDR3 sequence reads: CASSFRTLGANEQFF. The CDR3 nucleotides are TGTGCCAGCAGTTTTCGGACATTGGGTGCCAATGAGCAGTTCTTC.

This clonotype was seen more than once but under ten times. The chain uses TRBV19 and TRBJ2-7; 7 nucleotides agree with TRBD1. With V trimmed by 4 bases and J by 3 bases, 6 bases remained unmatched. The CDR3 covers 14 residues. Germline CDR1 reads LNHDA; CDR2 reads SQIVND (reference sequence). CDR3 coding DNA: TGTGCCAGTAGTACTTGGACAGGTCACTACGAGCAGTACTTC. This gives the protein CASSTWTGHYEQYF.

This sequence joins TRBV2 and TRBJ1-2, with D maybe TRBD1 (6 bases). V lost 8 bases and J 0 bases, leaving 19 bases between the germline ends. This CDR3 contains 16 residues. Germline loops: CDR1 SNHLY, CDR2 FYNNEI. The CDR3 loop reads CASPTGNRAANYGYTF. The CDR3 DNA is TGTGCCAGCCCGACCGGAAACAGGGCAGCTAACTATGGCTACACCTTC.

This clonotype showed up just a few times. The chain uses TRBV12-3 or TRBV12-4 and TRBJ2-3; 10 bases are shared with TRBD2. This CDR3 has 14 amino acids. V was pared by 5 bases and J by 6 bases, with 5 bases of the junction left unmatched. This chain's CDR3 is CASSPGLAWDTQYF. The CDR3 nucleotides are TGTGCCAGCAGTCCGGGACTAGCGTGGGATACGCAGTATTTT.

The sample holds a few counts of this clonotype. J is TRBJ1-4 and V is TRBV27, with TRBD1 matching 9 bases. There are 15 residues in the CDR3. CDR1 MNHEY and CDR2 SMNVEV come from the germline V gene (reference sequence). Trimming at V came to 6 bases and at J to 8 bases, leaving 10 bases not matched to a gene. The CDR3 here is CASSSTGGMVEKLFF. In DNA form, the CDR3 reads TGTGCCAGCAGCTCGACAGGGGGGATGGTGGAAAAACTGTTTTTT. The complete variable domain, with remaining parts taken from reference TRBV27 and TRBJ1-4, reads EAQVTQNPRYLITVTGKKLTVTCSQNMNHEYMSWYRQDPGLGLRQIYYSMNVEVTDKGDVPEGYKVSRKEKRNFPLILESPSPNQTSLYFCASSSTGGMVEKLFFGSGTQLSVL.

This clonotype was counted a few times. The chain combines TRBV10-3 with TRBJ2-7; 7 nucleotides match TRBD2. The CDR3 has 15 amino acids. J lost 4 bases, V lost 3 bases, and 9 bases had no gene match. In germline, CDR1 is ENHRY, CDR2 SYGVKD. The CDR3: CAISDGFGGGYEQYV. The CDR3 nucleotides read TGTGCCATCAGTGATGGGTTTGGCGGGGGATACGAGCAGTACGTC.

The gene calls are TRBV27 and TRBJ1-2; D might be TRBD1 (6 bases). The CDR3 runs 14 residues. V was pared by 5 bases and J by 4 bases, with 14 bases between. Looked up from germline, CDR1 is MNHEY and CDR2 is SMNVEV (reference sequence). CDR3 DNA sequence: TGTGCCAGCAGTCCTGGGACACAAGGCTATGGCTACACCTTC. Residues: CASSPGTQGYGYTF.